A selection of T cell receptor beta chains follows, all from one sample in a study of cytomegalovirus exposure and HLA in healthy donors. The data were produced by immunoSEQ multiplex PCR, yet TCRdb's version contains in-frame clones alone and is incomplete. Here the sample spans more than 130,000 clones, approximately 80% being singletons. The material sequenced was PBMCs. The receptors stem from a man aged 18 to 30 in good health and CMV-seronegative. CDR3s include the opening cysteine and the closing phenylalanine or tryptophan. D genes are given only for firm matches. Expanded clones get a size class; other rows say once, few or many, or leave the size out.

>NA|TRBJ2-1|NA|TRBV19
TGTGCCAGTACCCCAGGGACATTCCCGCTCGGGCAGTTCTTC
CASTPGTFPLGQFF
>NA|TRBJ2-1|TRBD2|TRBV11-2
TGTGCCAGCAGCTTAGGGGGACTAGCGGGAGTGTTCTTC
CASSLGGLAGVFF
>NA|TRBJ2-7|TRBD2|TRBV28
TGTGCCAGCAGTTTCCGGAGTAGCGGGACCTACGAGCAGTACTTC
CASSFRSSGTYEQYF
>NA|TRBJ1-2|TRBD1|TRBV4-1
TGCGCCAGCAGCCAAGCCGCCACGTCGGGACAGGTGTCCGGCTACACCTTC
CASSQAATSGQVSGYTF
>once|TRBJ2-7|NA|TRBV10-2
TGCGCCAGCAGTCAGGGGCACCACGAGCAGTACTTC
CASSQGHHEQYF
>NA|TRBJ2-2|NA|TRBV14
TGTGCCAGCAGCCGCCATGTTAGCGACAAGAACACCGGGGAGCTGTTTTTT
CASSRHVSDKNTGELFF
>NA|TRBJ1-1|NA|TRBV5-1
TGCGCCAGCAGCTTGGTAGCGGGATCCACTGAAGCTTTCTTT
CASSLVAGSTEAFF
>NA|TRBJ2-1|TRBD2|TRBV6-5
TGTGCCAGCAGTTACAATACGGGGGGGCAAAGACAGTTCTTC
CASSYNTGGQRQFF
>NA|TRBJ2-7|NA|TRBV15
TGTGCCACCAGGCGTCTGGGAACAGGGAAGTCAGACGAGCAGTACTTC
CATRRLGTGKSDEQYF
>NA|TRBJ1-6|TRBD1|TRBV5-1
TGCGCCAGCAGCACGTTGACAGGGGGGAATTCACCCCTCCACTTT
CASSTLTGGNSPLHF
>NA|TRBJ2-7|TRBD1|TRBV11-1
TGTGCCAGCAGCCGTCCCGGACAGGGTCCCTACGAGCAGTACTTC
CASSRPGQGPYEQYF
>NA|TRBJ2-2|NA|TRBV29-1
TGCAGCGCCGCAGGGACAATGAACACCGGGGAGCTGTTTTTT
CSAAGTMNTGELFF
>few|TRBJ2-3|TRBD2|TRBV2
TGTGCCAGCAGTAGTACGGGACTAGCGGGGGGGCGGAAAGATACGCAGTATTTT
CASSSTGLAGGRKDTQYF
>NA|TRBJ1-2|NA|TRBV5-1
TGCGCCAGCAGCTTGGCCGTAGTGGGGGCGAACTATGGCTACACCTTC
CASSLAVVGANYGYTF
>NA|TRBJ2-1|NA|TRBV27
TGTGCCAGCAGGAGAGACAGCCCCTACAATGAGCAGTTCTTC
CASRRDSPYNEQFF
>NA|TRBJ1-2|NA|TRBV18
TGTGCCAGCTCAGCGACACCGCGTCTTAACTATGGCTACACCTTC
CASSATPRLNYGYTF
>NA|TRBJ2-1|TRBD2|TRBV11-3
TGTGCCAGCAGGAATAGCGGGGGGGGCTCCTACAATGAGCAGTTCTTC
CASRNSGGGSYNEQFF
>NA|TRBJ1-3|NA|TRBV30
TGTGCCTGGAATCGACCGGGGGGAAACACCATATATTTT
CAWNRPGGNTIYF
>NA|TRBJ2-3|TRBD2|TRBV27
TGTGCCAGCAGACTGACTAGCGGGAGATATACTAGCACAGATACGCAGTATTTT
CASRLTSGRYTSTDTQYF
>NA|TRBJ1-5|TRBD1|TRBV6-4
TGTGCCAGCAGTCCTACCTTCGACAGGGTCCATCAGCCCCAGCATTTT
CASSPTFDRVHQPQHF
>NA|TRBJ2-7|NA|TRBV9
TGTGCCAGCAGCGTGTCCCCGGGACAAACCTACGAGCAGTACTTC
CASSVSPGQTYEQYF
>NA|TRBJ2-5|NA|TRBV2
TGTGCCAGCAGTGAAACATCCGGGGGAACAGAGACCCAGTACTTC
CASSETSGGTETQYF
>NA|TRBJ2-7|TRBD1|TRBV30
TGTGCCTGGAGTGTACTGGGACAGGGCGGCGAGCAGTACTTC
CAWSVLGQGGEQYF
>NA|TRBJ2-3|TRBD2|TRBV5-1
TGCGCCAGCAGCTTCTCGGGGGGGCCTTCTAGCACAGATACGCAGTATTTT
CASSFSGGPSSTDTQYF
>NA|TRBJ2-7|TRBD2|TRBV4-1
TGCGCCAGCAGCCGCCTACTAGCGGGAGGCCGCTCCTACGAGCAGTACTTC
CASSRLLAGGRSYEQYF
>NA|TRBJ1-1|TRBD1|TRBV7-9
TGTGCCAGCAGCTTAGCGGGACAGGGCATCACTGAAGCTTTCTTT
CASSLAGQGITEAFF
>few|TRBJ2-6|NA|TRBV5-1
TGCGCCAGCAGCTTCCAGGGGTCTGGGGCCAACGTCCTGACTTTC
CASSFQGSGANVLTF
>NA|TRBJ2-3|TRBD1|TRBV28
TGTGCCAGCATGGACAGGGTCGTCACAGATACGCAGTATTTT
CASMDRVVTDTQYF
>NA|TRBJ1-2|TRBD1|TRBV2
TGTGCCAGCAGTGTGGACAGGGACCTCTATGGCTACACCTTC
CASSVDRDLYGYTF
>NA|TRBJ1-5|NA|TRBV5-1
TGCGCCAGCAGCTTGACAGGACCTAGCAATCAGCCCCAGCATTTT
CASSLTGPSNQPQHF
>NA|TRBJ2-5|TRBD1|TRBV11-2
TGTGCCAGCAGCCCCCGGACAGGGAGCCAAGAGACCCAGTACTTC
CASSPRTGSQETQYF
>NA|TRBJ2-7|NA|TRBV4-1
TGCGCCAGCAGCCAGACTTCGCTCGAGCAGTACTTC
CASSQTSLEQYF
>NA|TRBJ1-3|NA|TRBV5-1
TGCGCCAGCAGCATGGACAGACCCTCTGGAAACACCATATATTTT
CASSMDRPSGNTIYF
>NA|TRBJ2-7|NA|TRBV10-3
TGTGCCATCAGTGCGGGGGAGAACGAGCAGTACTTC
CAISAGENEQYF
>few|TRBJ1-1|NA|TRBV5-5
TGTGCCAGCAGCCCAAGACAGGCGGACACTGAAGCTTTCTTT
CASSPRQADTEAFF
>NA|TRBJ2-7|TRBD2|TRBV11-1
TGTGCCAGCAGCTTCCGACCCCGGTCCGGGGGGAGGGACTACGAGCAGTACTTC
CASSFRPRSGGRDYEQYF
>few|TRBJ2-7|TRBD1|TRBV5-1
TGCGCCAGCAGCACGGGACAGGGGTACGACGAGCAGTACTTC
CASSTGQGYDEQYF
>NA|TRBJ2-7|TRBD2|TRBV7-8
TGTGCCAGCAGCTTAGCGCTAGCGGGAGGGCCCTACGAGCAGTACTTC
CASSLALAGGPYEQYF
>NA|TRBJ1-1|TRBD1|TRBV7-9
TGTGCCAGCAGCCCTCGACAGGGAACGAACACTGAAGCTTTCTTT
CASSPRQGTNTEAFF
>few|TRBJ1-5|NA|TRBV5-8
TGTGCCAGCAGCCCCGCCCCGGGGCCCCAGCATTTT
CASSPAPGPQHF
>NA|TRBJ1-2|NA|TRBV7-8
TGTGCCAGCAGCTTAGGTGGGGGGTTTAATAACTATGGCTACACCTTC
CASSLGGGFNNYGYTF
>few|TRBJ2-1|TRBD2|TRBV7-3
TGTGCCAGCGGCCTAGCGGGAGGCTACAATGAGCAGTTCTTC
CASGLAGGYNEQFF
>NA|TRBJ1-3|TRBD1|TRBV28
TGTGCCAGCAGTGGGACCCAGGGGGTTGGAAACACCATATATTTT
CASSGTQGVGNTIYF
>NA|TRBJ2-1|TRBD1|TRBV19
TGTGCCAGTAGTTCCTTCAAACTTCGGACAGGGGGCCCGGGATCTTCCTACAATGAGCAGTTCTTC
CASSSFKLRTGGPGSSYNEQFF
>NA|TRBJ2-1|NA|TRBV5-1
TGCGCCAGTTACAGGGATAGCTCCTACAATGAGCAGTTCTTC
CASYRDSSYNEQFF
>NA|TRBJ2-3|TRBD2|TRBV9
TGTGCCAGCAGCGTAAGGGCTAGCGGGGGGATTACAGATACGCAGTATTTT
CASSVRASGGITDTQYF
>once|TRBJ1-4|TRBD1|TRBV28
TGTGCCAGCAGTTTACCCAAGGGGACAGGAGGGGATGAAAAACTGTTTTTT
CASSLPKGTGGDEKLFF
>few|TRBJ2-5|NA|TRBV29-1
TGCAGCGTTGGAGTGGAGGACAGTTGGTGGGAGACCCAGTACTTC
CSVGVEDSWWETQYF
>NA|TRBJ2-1|TRBD1|TRBV5-8
TGTGCCAGCAGCTTGAAGGGACAGGGATACAATGAGCAGTTCTTC
CASSLKGQGYNEQFF
>NA|TRBJ1-1|NA|TRBV19
TGTGCCAGTAACGGCCTCGCGGGCACTGAAGCTTTCTTT
CASNGLAGTEAFF
>NA|TRBJ1-1|NA|TRBV27
TGTGCCACCGCCCGGGAGAGAGGGACTGAAGCTTTCTTT
CATARERGTEAFF
>NA|TRBJ2-1|TRBD1|TRBV5-1
TGCGCCAGCAGCCCGGGACAGGGCGTTATGGGCAATGAGCAGTTCTTC
CASSPGQGVMGNEQFF
>NA|TRBJ2-5|TRBD2|TRBV6-5
TGTGCCAGCAGTAGTCTAGCGGGGGTTTTGGAGCAGTACTTC
CASSSLAGVLEQYF
>NA|TRBJ2-1|NA|TRBV18
TGTGCCAGCTCATATCAGTTGGCAGACAATGAGCAGTTCTTC
CASSYQLADNEQFF
>NA|TRBJ2-1|NA|TRBV7-6
TGTGCCAGCAGCATCGTACCTAGCTCCTACAATGAGCAGTTCTTC
CASSIVPSSYNEQFF
>few|TRBJ1-3|NA|TRBV15
TGTGCCACCTCTAGCGGGATAGGGGTTTCTGGAAACACCATATATTTT
CATSSGIGVSGNTIYF
>NA|TRBJ2-3|TRBD2|TRBV27
TGTGCCAGCAGTTTAGCGGGAGTCACAGATACGCAGTATTTT
CASSLAGVTDTQYF
>once|TRBJ1-3|NA|TRBV19
TGTGCCAGTAGTATAAGGAGAGGAGGAGTCTCTGGAAACACCATATATTTT
CASSIRRGGVSGNTIYF
>NA|TRBJ2-2|NA|TRBV7-3
TGTGCCAGCAGCCTCCTCGGTGGCACCGGGGAGCTGTTTTTT
CASSLLGGTGELFF